This is a list of T cell receptor beta chains from one sample in a study of cytomegalovirus exposure and HLA in healthy donors. Data came from immunoSEQ multiplex PCR; TCRdb stores just in-frame clones and leaves some out. Of 150,000 to 200,000 clones detected, about four fifths appear once; the ten largest clones hold about 1%. The specimen was PBMCs. The receptors come from a woman in her thirties or forties in good health and CMV-seronegative. CDR3s include the opening cysteine and the closing phenylalanine or tryptophan. D genes are given only for firm matches.

D gene | J gene | CDR3 length | V gene | CDR3 DNA | CDR3 protein
- | TRBJ2-5 | 17 | TRBV15 | TGTGCCACCAGCAGTCCTAATGTTGGGGCACTCCAAGAGACCCAGTACTTC | CATSSPNVGALQETQYF
TRBD2 | TRBJ2-7 | 15 | TRBV6-6 | TGTGCCAGCAGTTACAGACTAGCGCCTTCCTACGAGCAGTACTTC | CASSYRLAPSYEQYF
- | TRBJ2-1 | 13 | TRBV6-5 | TGTGCCAGCAGTTACGAGACTACCAATGAGCAGTTCTTC | CASSYETTNEQFF
TRBD1 | TRBJ2-6 | 18 | TRBV5-1 | TGCGCCAGCAGCTTCTCGACAGGGGTTCTGGCTGGGGCCAACGTCCTGACTTTC | CASSFSTGVLAGANVLTF
- | TRBJ1-3 | 14 | TRBV19 | TGTGCCAGTGCCCCGGGGAGCTCTGGAAACACCATATATTTT | CASAPGSSGNTIYF
TRBD1 | TRBJ1-2 | 13 | TRBV19 | TGTGCCAGTCTTCGACAGGGAGTATATGGCTACACCTTC | CASLRQGVYGYTF
TRBD1 | TRBJ1-2 | 14 | TRBV5-1 | TGCGCCAGCAGCTTGACAGGGGAGTACTATGGCTACACCTTC | CASSLTGEYYGYTF
- | TRBJ2-1 | 17 | TRBV7-9 | TGTGCCAGCAGCTTAGACCAGGCGGGCGGTTTCGTAGATGAGCAGTTCTTC | CASSLDQAGGFVDEQFF
- | TRBJ2-3 | 13 | TRBV28 | TGTGCCATCACGGGAGATGGGACAGATACGCAGTATTTT | CAITGDGTDTQYF
TRBD1 | TRBJ1-5 | 17 | TRBV4-1 | TGCGCCAGCAGCCAAGAGGGTTACCGACAGGGCTATCAGCCCCAGCATTTT | CASSQEGYRQGYQPQHF
TRBD1 | TRBJ1-4 | 13 | TRBV5-6 | TGTGCCAGCAGCTGGGACAGGGATGAAAAACTGTTTTTT | CASSWDRDEKLFF
TRBD1 | TRBJ2-1 | 17 | TRBV11-2 | TGTGCCAGCAGCTTAGGGAGTGTGGCAGGGGGCTACAATGAGCAGTTCTTC | CASSLGSVAGGYNEQFF
TRBD1 | TRBJ1-3 | 14 | TRBV6-6 | TGTGCCAGCAGTTCTCGGAAGGGGGCGGACACCATATATTTT | CASSSRKGADTIYF
TRBD1 | TRBJ1-2 | 13 | TRBV6-1 | TGTGCCAGCAGGACTGGACAGGGCGAGGGCTACACCTTC | CASRTGQGEGYTF
TRBD1 | TRBJ1-4 | 15 | TRBV19 | TGTGCCAGTAGTCAACAGGCAGGGGGCGGGAAAAAACTGTTTTTT | CASSQQAGGGKKLFF
- | TRBJ2-7 | 14 | TRBV11-3 | TGTGCCAGCAGCGTGACAGGGACTCACCGGGAGCAGTACTTC | CASSVTGTHREQYF
- | TRBJ2-7 | 13 | TRBV5-1 | TGCGCCAGCAGCTTCGGACAAGACTACGAGCAGTACTTC | CASSFGQDYEQYF
TRBD2 | TRBJ2-1 | 17 | TRBV9 | TGTGCCAGCAGCCCCCCCTTTGGAGCGGGAGACTACAATGAGCAGTTCTTC | CASSPPFGAGDYNEQFF
- | TRBJ1-1 | 12 | TRBV11-2 | TGTGCCAGCAGCTTAGGGGCCACTGAAGCTTTCTTT | CASSLGATEAFF
TRBD2 | TRBJ2-7 | 15 | TRBV6-5 | TGTGCCAGCAGTTTCCGGACTAGCGGGAGTGGCGAGCAGTACTTC | CASSFRTSGSGEQYF